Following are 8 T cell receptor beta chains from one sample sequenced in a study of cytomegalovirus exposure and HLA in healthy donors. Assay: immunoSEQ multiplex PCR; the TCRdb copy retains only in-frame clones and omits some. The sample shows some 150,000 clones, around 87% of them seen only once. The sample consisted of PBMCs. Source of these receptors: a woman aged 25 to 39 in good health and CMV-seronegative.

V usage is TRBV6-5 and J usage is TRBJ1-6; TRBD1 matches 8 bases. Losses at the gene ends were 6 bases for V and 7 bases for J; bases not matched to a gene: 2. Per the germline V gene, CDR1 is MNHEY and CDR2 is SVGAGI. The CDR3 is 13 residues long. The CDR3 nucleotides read TGTGCCAGCAGCAGACAGGGGAATTCACCCCTCCACTTT. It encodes CASSRQGNSPLHF.

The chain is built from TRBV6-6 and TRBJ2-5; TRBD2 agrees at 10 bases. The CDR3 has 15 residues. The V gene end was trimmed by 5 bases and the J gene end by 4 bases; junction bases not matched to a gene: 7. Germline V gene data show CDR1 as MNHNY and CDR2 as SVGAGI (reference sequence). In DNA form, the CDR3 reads TGTGCCAGCAGTACCGAGGAGCGGGGGGGAGAGACCCAGTACTTC. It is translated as CASSTEERGGETQYF.

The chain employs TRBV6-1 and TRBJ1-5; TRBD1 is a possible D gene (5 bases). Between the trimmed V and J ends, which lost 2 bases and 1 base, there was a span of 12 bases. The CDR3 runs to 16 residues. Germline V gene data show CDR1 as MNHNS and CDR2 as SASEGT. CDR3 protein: CASSEQGPWSNQPQHF. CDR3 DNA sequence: TGTGCCAGCAGTGAACAGGGTCCGTGGAGCAATCAGCCCCAGCATTTT.

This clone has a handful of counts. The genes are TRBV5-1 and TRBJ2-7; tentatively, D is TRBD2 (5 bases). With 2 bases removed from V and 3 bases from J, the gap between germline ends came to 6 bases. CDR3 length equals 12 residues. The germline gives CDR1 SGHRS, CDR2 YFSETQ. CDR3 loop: CASSFRGYEQYF. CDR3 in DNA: TGCGCCAGCAGCTTCCGGGGCTACGAGCAGTACTTC.

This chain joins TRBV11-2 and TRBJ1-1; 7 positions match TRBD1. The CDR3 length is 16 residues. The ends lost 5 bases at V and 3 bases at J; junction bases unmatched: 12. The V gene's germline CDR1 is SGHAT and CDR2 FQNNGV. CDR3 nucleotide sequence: TGTGCCAGCAGCCCTCGTATCGGGACAGTGGACACTGAAGCTTTCTTT. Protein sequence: CASSPRIGTVDTEAFF.

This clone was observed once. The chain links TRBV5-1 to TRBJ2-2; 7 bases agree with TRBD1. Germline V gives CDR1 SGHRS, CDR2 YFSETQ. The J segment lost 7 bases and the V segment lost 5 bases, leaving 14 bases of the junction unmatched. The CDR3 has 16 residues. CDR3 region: CASRPNTGDRGGELFF. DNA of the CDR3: TGCGCCAGCAGACCAAACACAGGGGATAGAGGCGGGGAGCTGTTTTTT.

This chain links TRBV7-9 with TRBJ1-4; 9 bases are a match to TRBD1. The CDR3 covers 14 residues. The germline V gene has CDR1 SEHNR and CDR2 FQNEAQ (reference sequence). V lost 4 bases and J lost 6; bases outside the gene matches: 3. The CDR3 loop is CASSSDRGHEKLFF. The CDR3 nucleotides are TGTGCCAGCAGCTCGGACAGGGGACATGAAAAACTGTTTTTT. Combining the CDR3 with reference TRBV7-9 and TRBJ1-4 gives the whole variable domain DTGVSQNPRHKITKRGQNVTFRCDPISEHNRLYWYRQTLGQGPEFLTYFQNEAQLEKSRLLSDRFSAERPKGSFSTLEIQRTEQGDSAMYLCASSSDRGHEKLFFGSGTQLSVL.

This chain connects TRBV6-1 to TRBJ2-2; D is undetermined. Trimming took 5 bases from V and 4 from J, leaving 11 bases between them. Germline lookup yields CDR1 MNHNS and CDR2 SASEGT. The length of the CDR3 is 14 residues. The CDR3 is CASSTKSITGELFF. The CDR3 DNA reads TGTGCCAGCAGTACTAAATCAATCACCGGGGAGCTGTTTTTT.